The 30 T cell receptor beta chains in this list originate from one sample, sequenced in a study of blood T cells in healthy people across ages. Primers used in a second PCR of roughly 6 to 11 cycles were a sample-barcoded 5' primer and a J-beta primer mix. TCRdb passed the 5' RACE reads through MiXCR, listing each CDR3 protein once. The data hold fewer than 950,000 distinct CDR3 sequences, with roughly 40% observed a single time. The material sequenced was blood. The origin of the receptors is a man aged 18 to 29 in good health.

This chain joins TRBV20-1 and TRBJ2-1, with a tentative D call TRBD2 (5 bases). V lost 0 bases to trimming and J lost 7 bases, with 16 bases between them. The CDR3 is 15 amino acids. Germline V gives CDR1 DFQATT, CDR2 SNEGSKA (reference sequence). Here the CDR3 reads CSAREGVTTGNEQFF. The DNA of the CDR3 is TGCAGTGCTAGAGAAGGAGTCACTACGGGGAATGAGCAGTTCTTC.

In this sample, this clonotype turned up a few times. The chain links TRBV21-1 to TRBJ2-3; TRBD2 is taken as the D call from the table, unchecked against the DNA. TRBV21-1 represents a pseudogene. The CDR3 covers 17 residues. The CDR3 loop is CASTPRELASNADTQYF. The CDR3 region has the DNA TGTGCCAGCACTCCCCGGGAACTAGCGAGCAATGCAGATACGCAGTATTTT.

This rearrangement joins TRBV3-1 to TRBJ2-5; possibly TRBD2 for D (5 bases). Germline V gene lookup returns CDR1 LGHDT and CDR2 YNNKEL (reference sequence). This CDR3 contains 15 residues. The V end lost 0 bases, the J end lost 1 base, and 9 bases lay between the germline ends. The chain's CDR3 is CASSQDRELQETQYF. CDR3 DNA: TGTGCCAGCAGCCAAGATAGGGAGCTCCAAGAGACCCAGTACTTC.

CDR3 sequence: CASSSRTSGGVLYTQYF. The CDR3 region has the DNA TGTGCCAGCAGCTCGCGGACTAGCGGGGGGGTATTGTATACGCAGTATTTT. This chain joins TRBV7-2 and TRBJ2-3; 15 nucleotides align to TRBD2. The CDR3 spans 17 residues. V lost 4 bases and J lost 7; bases outside the gene matches: 9. The germline gives CDR1 SGHTA, CDR2 FQGNSA.

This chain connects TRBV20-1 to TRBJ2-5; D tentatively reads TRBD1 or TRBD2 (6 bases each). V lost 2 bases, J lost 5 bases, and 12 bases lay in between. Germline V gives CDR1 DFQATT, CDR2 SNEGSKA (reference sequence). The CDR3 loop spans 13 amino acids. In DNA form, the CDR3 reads TGCAGTGCTAGACCCGGGGGCTTGGAGACCCAGTACTTC. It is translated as CSARPGGLETQYF.

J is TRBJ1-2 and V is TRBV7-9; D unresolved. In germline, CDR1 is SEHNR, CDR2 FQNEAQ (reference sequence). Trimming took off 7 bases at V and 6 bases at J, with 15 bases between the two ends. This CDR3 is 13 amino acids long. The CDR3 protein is CASTVNLPNGYTF. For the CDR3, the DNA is TGTGCCAGCACCGTCAACCTACCCAATGGCTACACCTTC.

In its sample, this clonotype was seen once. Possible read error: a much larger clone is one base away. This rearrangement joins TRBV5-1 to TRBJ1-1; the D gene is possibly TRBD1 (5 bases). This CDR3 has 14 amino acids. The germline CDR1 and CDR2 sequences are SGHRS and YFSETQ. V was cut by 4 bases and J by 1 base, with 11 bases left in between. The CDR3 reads CASSTGRGNTEAFF. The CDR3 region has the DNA TGCGCCAGCAGCACGGGACGGGGGAACACTGAAGCTTTCTTT.

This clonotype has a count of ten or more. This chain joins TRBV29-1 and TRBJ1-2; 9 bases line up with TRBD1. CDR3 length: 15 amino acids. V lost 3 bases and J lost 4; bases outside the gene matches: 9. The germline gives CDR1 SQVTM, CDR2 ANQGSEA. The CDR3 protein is CSVDPGQGQGYGYTF. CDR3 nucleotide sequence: TGCAGCGTTGATCCCGGACAGGGGCAGGGCTATGGCTACACCTTC.

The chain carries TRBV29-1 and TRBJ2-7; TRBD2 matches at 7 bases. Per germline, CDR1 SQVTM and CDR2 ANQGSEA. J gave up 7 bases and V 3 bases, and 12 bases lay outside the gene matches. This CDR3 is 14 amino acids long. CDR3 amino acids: CSVEGRGSHNEQYF. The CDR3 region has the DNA TGCAGCGTTGAGGGGCGGGGGTCCCACAATGAGCAGTACTTC.

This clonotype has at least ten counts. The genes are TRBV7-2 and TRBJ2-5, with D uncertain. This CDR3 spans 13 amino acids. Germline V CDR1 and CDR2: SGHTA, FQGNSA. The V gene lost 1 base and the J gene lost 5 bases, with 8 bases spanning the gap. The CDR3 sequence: CASSLDLGETQYF. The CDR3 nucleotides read TGTGCCAGCAGCTTAGACCTGGGGGAGACCCAGTACTTC.

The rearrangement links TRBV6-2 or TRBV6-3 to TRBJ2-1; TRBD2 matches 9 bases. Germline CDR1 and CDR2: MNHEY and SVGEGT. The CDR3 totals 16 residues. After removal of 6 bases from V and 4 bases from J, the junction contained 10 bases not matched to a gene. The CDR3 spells CASRYHSSGVYNEQFF. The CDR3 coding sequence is TGTGCCAGCAGGTACCATTCTAGCGGGGTTTACAATGAGCAGTTCTTC.

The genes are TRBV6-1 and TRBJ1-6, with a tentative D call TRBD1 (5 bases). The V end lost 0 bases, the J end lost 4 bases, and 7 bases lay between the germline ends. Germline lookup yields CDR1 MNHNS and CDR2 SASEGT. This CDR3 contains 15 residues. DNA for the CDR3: TGTGCCAGCAGTGAAGCGGCAGGGTATAATTCACCCCTCCACTTT. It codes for CASSEAAGYNSPLHF.

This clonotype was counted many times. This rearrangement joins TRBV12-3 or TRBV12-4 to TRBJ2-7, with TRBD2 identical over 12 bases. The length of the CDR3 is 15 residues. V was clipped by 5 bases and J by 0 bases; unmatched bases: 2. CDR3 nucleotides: TGTGCCAGCAGTGGACTAGCGGGAAACTCCTACGAGCAGTACTTC. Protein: CASSGLAGNSYEQYF.

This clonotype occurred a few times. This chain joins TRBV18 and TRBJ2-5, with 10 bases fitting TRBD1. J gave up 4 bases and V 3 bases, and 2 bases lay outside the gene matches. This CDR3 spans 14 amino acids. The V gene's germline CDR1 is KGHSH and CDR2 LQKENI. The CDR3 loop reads CASSPGQGRETQYF. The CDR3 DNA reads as TGTGCCAGCTCACCGGGACAGGGGCGAGAGACCCAGTACTTC.

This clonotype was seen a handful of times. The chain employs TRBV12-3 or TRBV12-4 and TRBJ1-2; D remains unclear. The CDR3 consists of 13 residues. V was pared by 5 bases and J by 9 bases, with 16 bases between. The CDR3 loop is CASSPRAAGSYTF. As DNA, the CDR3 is TGTGCCAGCAGTCCTAGGGCAGCCGGTAGCTACACCTTC.

The CDR3 DNA reads as TGTGCCAGCAGCCAAGGTGGTGCTTGGAATGAGCAGTTCTTC. Amino acids: CASSQGGAWNEQFF. J is TRBJ2-1 and V is TRBV3-1; D unresolved. The CDR3 sequence is 14 residues long. The V end was cut by 1 base, the J end by 7 bases, with 11 bases between. Germline assignment: CDR1 LGHDT and CDR2 YNNKEL (reference sequence).

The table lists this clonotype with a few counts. The CDR3 is CASSLLPGAYNEQFF. In DNA form, the CDR3 reads TGCGCCAGCAGCTTGTTGCCAGGGGCCTACAATGAGCAGTTCTTC. This rearrangement joins TRBV5-1 to TRBJ2-1; the D gene is possibly TRBD1 (6 bases). The CDR3 runs 15 residues. CDR1 is SGHRS and CDR2 is YFSETQ in the germline V gene. The V end was cut by 1 base, the J end by 2 bases, with 10 bases between.

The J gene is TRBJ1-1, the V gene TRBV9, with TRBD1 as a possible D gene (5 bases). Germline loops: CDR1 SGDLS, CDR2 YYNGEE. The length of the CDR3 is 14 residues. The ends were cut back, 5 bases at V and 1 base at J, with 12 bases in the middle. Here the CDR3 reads CASRTGTENTEAFF. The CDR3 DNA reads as TGTGCCAGCAGAACCGGGACGGAGAACACTGAAGCTTTCTTT.

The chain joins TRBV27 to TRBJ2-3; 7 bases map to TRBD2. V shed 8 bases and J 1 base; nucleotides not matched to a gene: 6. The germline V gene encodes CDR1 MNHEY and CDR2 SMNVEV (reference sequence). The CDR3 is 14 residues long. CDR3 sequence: CASSGLGRTDTQYF. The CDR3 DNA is TGTGCCAGCTCCGGACTAGGGCGCACAGATACGCAGTATTTT.

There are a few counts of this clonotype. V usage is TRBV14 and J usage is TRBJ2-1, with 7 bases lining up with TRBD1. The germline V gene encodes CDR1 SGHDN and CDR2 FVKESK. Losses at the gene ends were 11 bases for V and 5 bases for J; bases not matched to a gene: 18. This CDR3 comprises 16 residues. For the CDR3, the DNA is TGTGCCGTCACCACGATGACAGGGAAGTTACACAATGAGCAGTTCTTC. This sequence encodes CAVTTMTGKLHNEQFF. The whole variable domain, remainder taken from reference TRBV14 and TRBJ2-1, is EAGVTQFPSHSVIEKGQTVTLRCDPISGHDNLYWYRRVMGKEIKFLLHFVKESKQDESGMPNNRFLAERTGGTYSTLKVQPAELEDSGVYFCAVTTMTGKLHNEQFFGPGTRLTVL.

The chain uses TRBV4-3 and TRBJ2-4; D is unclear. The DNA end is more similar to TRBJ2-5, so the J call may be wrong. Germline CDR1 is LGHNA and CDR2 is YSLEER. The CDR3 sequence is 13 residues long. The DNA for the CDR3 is TGCGCCAGCAGCCATTCCCATGGAGAGACCCAGTACTTC. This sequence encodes CASSHSHGETQYF.

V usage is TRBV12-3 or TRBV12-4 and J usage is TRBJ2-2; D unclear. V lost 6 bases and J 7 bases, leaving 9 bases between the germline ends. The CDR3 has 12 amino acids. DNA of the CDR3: TGTGCCAGCAGACTGGGTGGCGGGGAGCTGTTTTTT. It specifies CASRLGGGELFF.

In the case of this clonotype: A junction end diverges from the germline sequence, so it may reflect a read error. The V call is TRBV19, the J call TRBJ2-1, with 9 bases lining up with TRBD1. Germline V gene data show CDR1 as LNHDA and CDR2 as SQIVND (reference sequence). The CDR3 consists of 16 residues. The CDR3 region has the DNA TGTACCAGTAGTATAGTTGGGGACAGGGCCTACAATGAGCAGTTCTTC. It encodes CTSSIVGDRAYNEQFF. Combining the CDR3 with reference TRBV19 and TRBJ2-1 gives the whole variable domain DGGITQSPKYLFRKEGQNVTLSCEQNLNHDAMYWYRQDPGQGLRLIYYSQIVNDFQKGDIAEGYSVSREKKESFPLTVTSAQKNPTAFYLCTSSIVGDRAYNEQFFGPGTRLTVL.

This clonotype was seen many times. The CDR3 nucleotides read TGCGCCAGCAGCTTGGCAAGGACAACCTACAATGAGCAGTTCTTC. Translation gives CASSLARTTYNEQFF. The chain recombines TRBV5-1 with TRBJ2-1, with a possible D match to TRBD1 (5 bases). The germline V gene has CDR1 SGHRS and CDR2 YFSETQ. There are 15 residues in the CDR3. The V end lost 0 bases, the J end lost 2 bases, and 9 bases lay between the germline ends. Full variable domain (remainder filled in from reference TRBV5-1 and TRBJ2-1): KAGVTQTPRYLIKTRGQQVTLSCSPISGHRSVSWYQQTPGQGLQFLFEYFSETQRNKGNFPGRFSGRQFSNSRSEMNVSTLELGDSALYLCASSLARTTYNEQFFGPGTRLTVL.

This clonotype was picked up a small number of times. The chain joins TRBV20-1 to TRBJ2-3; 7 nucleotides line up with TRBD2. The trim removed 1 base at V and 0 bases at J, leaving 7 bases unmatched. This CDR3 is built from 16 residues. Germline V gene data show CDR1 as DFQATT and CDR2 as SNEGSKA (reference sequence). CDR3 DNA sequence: TGCAGTGCTAGAGGGTGGGCTAGCGGAAGCACAGATACGCAGTATTTT. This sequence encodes CSARGWASGSTDTQYF.

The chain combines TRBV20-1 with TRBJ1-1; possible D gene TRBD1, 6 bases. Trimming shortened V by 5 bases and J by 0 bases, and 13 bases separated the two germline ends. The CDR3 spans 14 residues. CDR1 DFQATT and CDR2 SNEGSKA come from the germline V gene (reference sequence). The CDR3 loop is CSALRGGVNTEAFF. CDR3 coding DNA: TGCAGTGCTCTCAGGGGAGGGGTGAACACTGAAGCTTTCTTT.

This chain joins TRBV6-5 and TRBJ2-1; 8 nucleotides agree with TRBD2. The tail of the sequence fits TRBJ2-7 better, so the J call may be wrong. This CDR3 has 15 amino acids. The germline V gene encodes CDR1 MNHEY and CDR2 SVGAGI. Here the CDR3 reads CASSSTRGEYNEQYF. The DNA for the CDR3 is TGTGCCAGCAGTTCCACGCGGGGGGAGTACAATGAGCAGTACTTC.

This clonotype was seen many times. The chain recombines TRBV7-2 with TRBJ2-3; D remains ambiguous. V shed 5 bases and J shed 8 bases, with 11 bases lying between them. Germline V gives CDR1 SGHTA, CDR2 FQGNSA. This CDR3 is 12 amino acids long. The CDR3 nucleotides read TGTGCCAGCAGCCCGCTCCTTAGTACGCAGTATTTT. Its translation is CASSPLLSTQYF.

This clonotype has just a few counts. The CDR3 coding sequence is TGTGCCAGCAGTCATAGCGGGGGGAAGCAGTTCTTC. Its translation is CASSHSGGKQFF. The chain employs TRBV12-3 or TRBV12-4 and TRBJ2-1; 10 bases agree with TRBD2. The CDR3 contains 12 residues. Trimming at V came to 5 bases and at J to 11 bases, leaving 3 bases not matched to a gene.

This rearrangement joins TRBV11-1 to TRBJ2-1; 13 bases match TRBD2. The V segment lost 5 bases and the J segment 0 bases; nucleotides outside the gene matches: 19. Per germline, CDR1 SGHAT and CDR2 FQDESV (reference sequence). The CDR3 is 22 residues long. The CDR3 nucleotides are TGTGCCAGCAGCCTCCCTACCGTCCGGACTAGCGGGGGCCCGAGCTCCTACAATGAGCAGTTCTTC. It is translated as CASSLPTVRTSGGPSSYNEQFF.